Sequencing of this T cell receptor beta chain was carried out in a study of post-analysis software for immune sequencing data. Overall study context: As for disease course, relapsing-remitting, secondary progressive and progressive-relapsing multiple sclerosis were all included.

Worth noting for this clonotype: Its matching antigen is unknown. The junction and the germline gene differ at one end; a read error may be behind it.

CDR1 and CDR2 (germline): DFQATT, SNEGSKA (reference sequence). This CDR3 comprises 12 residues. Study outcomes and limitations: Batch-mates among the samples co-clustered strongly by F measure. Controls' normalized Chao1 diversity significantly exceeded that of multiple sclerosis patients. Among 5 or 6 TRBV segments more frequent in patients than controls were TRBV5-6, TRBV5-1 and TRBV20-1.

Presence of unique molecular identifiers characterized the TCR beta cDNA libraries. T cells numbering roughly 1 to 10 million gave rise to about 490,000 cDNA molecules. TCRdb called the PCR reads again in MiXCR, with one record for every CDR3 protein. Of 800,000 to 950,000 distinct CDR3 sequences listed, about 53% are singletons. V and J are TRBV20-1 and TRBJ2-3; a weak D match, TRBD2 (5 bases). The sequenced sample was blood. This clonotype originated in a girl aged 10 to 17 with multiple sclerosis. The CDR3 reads CSARGRTDTQYF. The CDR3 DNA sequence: TGCAGTGCGAGAGGGCGGACAGATACGCAGTATTTT.